This TCR beta chain was sequenced in a study of CD8 T cells in Susac syndrome. With random hexamers, reverse transcription was performed on about 0.5 to 1 ug of RNA. With immunoSEQ multiplex PCR, TCR beta CDR3 was amplified across 54 Vbeta and 13 Jbeta. MiXCR, applied by TCRdb to the immunoSEQ multiplex PCR reads, yields one record per CDR3 protein. The top ten hold 0.082% of the sample, which has approximately 200,000 distinct CDR3 sequences, approximately 95% seen once. CDR3 length: 14 residues. From germline, CDR1 is SQVTM and CDR2 ANQGSEA. V lost 6 bases, J lost 10 bases, and 21 bases lay in between. TEMRA cells underwent FACS enrichment and CD8+ and CD4+ T cells underwent negative isolation. The table lists this clonotype with a count of one.

The chain couples TRBV29-1 to TRBJ1-4; a weak D match, TRBD1 (5 bases). Sequenced: CD4+ T cells from PBMCs. The TCR comes from a human donor with multiple sclerosis. This chain's CDR3 is CSVGPSGVAGKLFF. The CDR3 DNA reads TGCAGCGTCGGACCTTCGGGGGTAGCAGGAAAACTGTTTTTT.